Sequencing of this T cell receptor (beta chain) was carried out in a study of T cells in narcolepsy (dated by TCRdb to the late 2010s). Study-wide context: Patients with narcolepsy type 1 or type 2 (NT1, NT2) were enrolled in the study together with healthy control donors. Autoreactive T cells targeting hypocretin neuron self-antigens (hypocretin, TRIB2) were sought in narcolepsy patients, and TCR Vbeta sequencing was used to track clonotypes in blood and CSF.

For TCR Vbeta sequencing, memory CD4+ T cells were sorted ex vivo from the peripheral blood of both healthy controls and narcolepsy patients. Library creation used the immunoSEQ multiplex PCR assay. Not all clones reach the TCRdb copy of this immuneACCESS table, which keeps in-frame sequences only. Checked studies attribute under half of the gap to unresolved V genes and leave the rest unexplained. A total of roughly 35,000 clones appear in this sample, 75% to 90% of them only once. 0.8% to 1.2% of the sample is in the top ten clones. The germline V gene gives CDR1 as SNHLY and CDR2 as FYNNEI. From V the trimming removes 4 bases and from J it removes 3 bases, while the gene matches leave 2 bases of the junction unaccounted for. The CDR3 contains 15 residues, cysteine and phenylalanine counted. CDR3 DNA is the only sequence kept; it has 45 bases, read in frame from the first base. What the authors observed across the whole study: Patients and controls had similar numbers of sequenced blood memory CD4+ clonotypes, with averages of about 39,494 in patients and some 31,000 in controls. According to the report, autoreactive clonotypes were detected serially in the blood of the same patients and of different patients, but not in healthy controls. Some blood memory CD4+ repertoires from patients and controls contained no sequences matching autoreactive T cell clones. HCRT-specific and TRIB2-specific autoreactive clonotypes were highlighted in plots that compared CD4+ T cell clonotypes in CSF versus blood from the same patient.

A note on this clone: The clone's antigen remains unknown. The record has no base qualities; no much larger clone is one base away.

Sequenced input: memory (CD45RA-) CD4+ T cells from blood. The cell subset or site tag for this specimen amounts to: memory T cells sorted ex vivo from peripheral blood. The sequence was obtained from a human donor in good health. The chain was built from TRBV2 and TRBJ2-6; 8 junctional bases match TRBD1. This receptor has the CDR3 CASSGQGLGANVLTF. In nucleotide form, the sequence is TGTGCCAGCAGTGGACAGGGGCTTGGGGCCAACGTCCTGACTTTC.